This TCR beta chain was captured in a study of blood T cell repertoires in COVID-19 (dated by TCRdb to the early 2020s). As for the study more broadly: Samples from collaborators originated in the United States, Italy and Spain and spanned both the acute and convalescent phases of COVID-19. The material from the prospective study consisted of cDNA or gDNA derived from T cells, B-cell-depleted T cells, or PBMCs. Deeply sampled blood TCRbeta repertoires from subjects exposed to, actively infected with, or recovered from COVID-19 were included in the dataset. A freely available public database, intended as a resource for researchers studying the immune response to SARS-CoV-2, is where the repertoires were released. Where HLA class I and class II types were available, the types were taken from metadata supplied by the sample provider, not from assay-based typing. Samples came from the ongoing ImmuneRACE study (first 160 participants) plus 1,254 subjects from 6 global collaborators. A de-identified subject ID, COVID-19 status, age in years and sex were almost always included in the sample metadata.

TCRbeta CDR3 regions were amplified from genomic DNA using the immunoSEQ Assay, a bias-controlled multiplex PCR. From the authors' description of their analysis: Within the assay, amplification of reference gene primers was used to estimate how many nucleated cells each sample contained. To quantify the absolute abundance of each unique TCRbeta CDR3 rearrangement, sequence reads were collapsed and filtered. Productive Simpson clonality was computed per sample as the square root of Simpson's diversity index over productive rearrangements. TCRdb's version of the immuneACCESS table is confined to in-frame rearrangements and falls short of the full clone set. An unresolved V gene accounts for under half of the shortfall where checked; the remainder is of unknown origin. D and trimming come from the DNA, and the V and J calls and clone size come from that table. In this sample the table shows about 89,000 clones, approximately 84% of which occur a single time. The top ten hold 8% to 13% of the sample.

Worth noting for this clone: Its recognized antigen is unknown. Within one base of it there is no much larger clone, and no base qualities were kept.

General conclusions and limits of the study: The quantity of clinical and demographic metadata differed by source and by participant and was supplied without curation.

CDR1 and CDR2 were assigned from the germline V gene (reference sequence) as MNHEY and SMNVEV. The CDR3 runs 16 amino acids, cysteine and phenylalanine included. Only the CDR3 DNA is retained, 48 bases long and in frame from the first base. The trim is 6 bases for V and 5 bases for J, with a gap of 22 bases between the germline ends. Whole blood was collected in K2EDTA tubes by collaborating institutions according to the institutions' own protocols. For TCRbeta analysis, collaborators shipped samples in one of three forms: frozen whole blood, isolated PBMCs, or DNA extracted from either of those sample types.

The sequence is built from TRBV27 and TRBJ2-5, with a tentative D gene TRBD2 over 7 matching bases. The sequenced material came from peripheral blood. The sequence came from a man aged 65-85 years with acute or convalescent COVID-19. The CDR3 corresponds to CASSPGEGKFRETQYF. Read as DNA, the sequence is TGTGCCAGCAGCCCAGGGGAGGGAAAGTTTAGGGAGACCCAGTACTTC.